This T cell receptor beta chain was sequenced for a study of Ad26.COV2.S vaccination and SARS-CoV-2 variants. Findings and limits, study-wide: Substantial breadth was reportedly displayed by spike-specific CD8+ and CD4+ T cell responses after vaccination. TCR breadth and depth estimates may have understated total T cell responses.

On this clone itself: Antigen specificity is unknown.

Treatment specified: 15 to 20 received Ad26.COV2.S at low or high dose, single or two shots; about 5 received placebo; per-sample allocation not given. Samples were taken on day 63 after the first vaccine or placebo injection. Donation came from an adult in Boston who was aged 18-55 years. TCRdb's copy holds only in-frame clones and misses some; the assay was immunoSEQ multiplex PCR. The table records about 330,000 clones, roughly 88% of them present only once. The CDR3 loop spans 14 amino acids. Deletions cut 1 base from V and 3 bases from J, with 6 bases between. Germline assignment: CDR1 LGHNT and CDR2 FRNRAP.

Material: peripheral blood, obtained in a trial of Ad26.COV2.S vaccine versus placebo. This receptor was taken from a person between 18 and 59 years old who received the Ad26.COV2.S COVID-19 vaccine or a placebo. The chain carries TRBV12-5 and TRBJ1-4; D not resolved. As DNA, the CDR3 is TGTGCTAGTGGTTTGGAGGTGTCTAATGAAAAACTGTTTTTT. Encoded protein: CASGLEVSNEKLFF.